This T cell receptor beta chain was sequenced for a study of T cell responses to AZD1222 COVID-19 vaccine (dated by TCRdb to the early 2020s). Describing the broader study: Because spike-specific TCR depth and breadth did not differ between the two schedules, AZD1222 recipients who got a second dose at roughly 4 weeks were pooled with those who got a second dose at roughly 12 weeks. TCR sequencing was performed for more than 230 trial participants, of whom roughly 200 were given two doses of AZD1222 and around 25 were given two doses of MenACWY control vaccine. Trial participants were enrolled into age subgroups of 18-55, 56-69 and 70-plus years, which contained around 140, 26 and 57 TCR-sequenced participants, respectively.

CDR1 is given as MDHEN and CDR2 as SYDVKM, both from the germline V gene. V is cut back by 4 bases and J by 6 bases, with 10 bases in the junction unmatched. The CDR3, from cysteine to phenylalanine, totals 16 residues. The read is trimmed to its CDR3 DNA, 48 bases read in frame from base 1. The CDR3 regions of human TCRbeta chains were analyzed by immunosequencing. For the original study's pipeline: TCRs in the repertoires were compared against a reference library of SARS-CoV-2-specific TCRs that had been generated with the MIRA antigen-specificity platform. Breadth meant the fraction of unique TCRs that were SARS-CoV-2-associated, whereas depth meant the fraction of total T cells that were SARS-CoV-2-associated. Each spike-specific TCR was assigned to its reactive spike region and to a CD4 or CD8 class using the MIRA data. Log10-transformed breadth and depth values were compared by one-way ANOVA with Sidak's multiple comparisons tests. TCRdb limited this immuneACCESS table to in-frame rearrangements with V and J called. A share of clones is missing; checked studies link under half to unresolved V genes, and the rest is unexplained. V, J and clone size are taken as reported in that table, and D and trimming were inferred from the DNA itself. For this sample the table gives over 110,000 clones, of which roughly 92% were detected only once. The top ten constitute around 1.7% of the sample.

Note on this clone: Its recognized antigen is unknown. One base away there is no much larger clone; base qualities are not given.

Here is what the overall study found, with its caveats: Most participants were white British and females outnumbered males, and the authors suggested that clonal diversity may have been underestimated. Only five or six AZD1222 recipients were SARS-CoV-2 seropositive at baseline, limiting conclusions about previously exposed vaccinees. Because no day 14 peak-response samples were available, the repertoires could be characterized only after the peak T cell response. Nearly half of unique spike-specific TCRs reportedly recognized epitopes outside regions mutated in the B.1.351 and B.1.1.7 variants. In the small 56-69-year group, the increase in depth fell short of significance, most likely because of low power. After two AZD1222 doses, both the breadth and the depth of spike-specific TCRs were significantly higher than at day 0 and than in MenACWY recipients. The whole spike protein was spanned by vaccine-associated CD4 TCRs, and dominant responses were seen in regions 160-218 and 743-854.

Interpreted using the paper, the time point label stands for: baseline before first vaccination. Vaccinee samples came from UK trials COV001 and COV002, including a single-blind randomized controlled phase 2/3 trial of AZD1222 (ChAdOx1 nCoV-19) in healthy adults. For TCRbeta chain sequencing, PBMC samples were collected from trial participants at day 0 and at day 28 after the second dose. This chain joins TRBV28 to TRBJ1-2; 11 middle bases align to TRBD1. This receptor was taken from an adult in good health. The source material was peripheral blood, sampled on day 0 of AZD1222 vaccination. The nucleotide sequence reads TGTGCCAGCAGTTCGAGGGTGGGGACAGGGGGTGATGGCTACACCTTC. The encoded protein is CASSSRVGTGGDGYTF.